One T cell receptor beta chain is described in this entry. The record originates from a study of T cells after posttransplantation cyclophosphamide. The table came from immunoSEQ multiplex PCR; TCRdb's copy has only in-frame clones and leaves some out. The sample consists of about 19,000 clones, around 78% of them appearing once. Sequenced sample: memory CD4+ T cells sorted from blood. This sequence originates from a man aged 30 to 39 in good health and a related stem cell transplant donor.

The CDR3 sequence is CASSSPRTGRNSPLHF. In DNA form, the CDR3 reads TGTGCCAGCAGCTCTCCCCGGACAGGGAGGAATTCACCCCTCCACTTT. J is TRBJ1-6 and V is TRBV5-6; TRBD1 matches at 8 bases. Germline CDR1 is SGHDT and CDR2 is YYEEEE. The CDR3 contains 16 residues. V dropped 3 bases and J dropped 7; count of bases not matched to a gene: 9. Complete variable domain (other parts from reference TRBV5-6 and TRBJ1-6): DAGVTQSPTHLIKTRGQQVTLRCSPKSGHDTVSWYQQALGQGPQFIFQYYEEEERQRGNFPDRFSGHQFPNYSSELNVNALLLGDSALYLCASSSPRTGRNSPLHFGNGTRLTVT.